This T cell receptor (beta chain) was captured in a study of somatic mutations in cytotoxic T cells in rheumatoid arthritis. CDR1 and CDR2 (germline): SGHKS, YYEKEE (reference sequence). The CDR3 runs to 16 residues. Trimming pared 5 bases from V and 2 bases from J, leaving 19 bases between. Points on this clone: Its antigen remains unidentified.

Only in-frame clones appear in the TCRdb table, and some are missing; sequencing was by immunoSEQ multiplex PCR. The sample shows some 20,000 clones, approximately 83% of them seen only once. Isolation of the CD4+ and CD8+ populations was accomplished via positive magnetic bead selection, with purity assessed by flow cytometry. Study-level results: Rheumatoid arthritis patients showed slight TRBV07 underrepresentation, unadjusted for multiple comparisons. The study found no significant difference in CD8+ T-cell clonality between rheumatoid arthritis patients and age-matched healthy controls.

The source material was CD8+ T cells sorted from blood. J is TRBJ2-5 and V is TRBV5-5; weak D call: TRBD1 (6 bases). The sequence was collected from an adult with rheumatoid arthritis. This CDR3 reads CASSHIRGTWQETQYF. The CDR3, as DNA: TGTGCCAGCAGTCACATAAGGGGGACGTGGCAAGAGACCCAGTACTTC.